A single TCR beta chain is shown here with its context. Its antigen remains unidentified. The data derive from a study of spatial heterogeneity in lung cancer. Looking at the study overall: Sequences of the beta chain were consistently detected in greater numbers than alpha-chain sequences. Raw reads showed each unique TCR and UMI combination turning up more than ten times on average. Points from the study as a whole: Higher tumor mutation counts went along with higher counts of expanded intratumoral alpha and beta TCRs.

The sample's time point: sample taken at primary tumor resection. Unsorted whole RNA samples from tumor, nontumor lung or frozen PBMC were sequenced. V was pared by 5 bases and J by 4 bases, with 7 bases between. This CDR3 has 12 residues. Germline V gene data show CDR1 as MDHEN and CDR2 as SYDVKM. TCRdb fed the 5' RACE reads into MiXCR, producing one record per CDR3 protein. This sample has around 100,000 distinct CDR3 sequences, with 4.4% found just once. The sequence derives from a male donor with early-stage non-small cell lung cancer. Sample: lung tumor tissue, taken at surgery. J is TRBJ2-3 and V is TRBV28; D ambiguous. CDR3 loop: CASSLIPDTQYF. The DNA of the CDR3 is TGTGCCAGCAGTCTCATACCAGATACGCAGTATTTT.